This T cell receptor beta chain emerged from a study of blood T cell repertoires in COVID-19. Trimming cost V 0 bases and J 7 bases, with 13 bases left between them. The V gene's germline CDR1 is LGHNT and CDR2 FRNRAP. This CDR3 spans 16 amino acids. Per the authors' pipeline: Using reference gene primer amplification, nucleated cell counts were estimated. Generated by immunoSEQ multiplex PCR, the TCRdb table keeps only in-frame clones and is missing some. That table furnishes V, J and clone size, whereas the DNA furnished D and trimming. This sample has hundreds of thousands of clones, with roughly 90% found just once.

The chain carries TRBV12-5 and TRBJ1-6; TRBD1 might be the D (5 bases). Sequences were obtained from peripheral blood. The clonotype comes from a woman in her seventies with COVID-19, enrolled during active disease. DNA for the CDR3: TGTGCTAGTGGTTTGGTACGGGAGGGGCCGAATTCACCCCTCCACTTT. This encodes CASGLVREGPNSPLHF.